The 11 T cell receptor beta chains in this list originate from one sample, sequenced in a study of technical replicates of blood from several donors. Profiling relied on immunoSEQ multiplex PCR, and the TCRdb table lists in-frame clones only, not all of them. This repertoire shows roughly 6,400 clones, almost 97% found once; its top ten account for roughly 7.2%. Sequencing was done on a sample of PBMCs. Source of these receptors: a human donor in good health.

This chain links TRBV28 with TRBJ1-1; 8 nucleotides align to TRBD1. The V gene's germline CDR1 is MDHEN and CDR2 SYDVKM. V trimming: 5 bases; J trimming: 2 bases; junction bases outside the gene matches: 4. This CDR3 contains 14 residues. Here the CDR3 DNA reads TGTGCCAGCAGTAGCGGACAGGGAAACACTGAAGCTTTCTTT. This encodes CASSSGQGNTEAFF.

J is TRBJ2-3 and V is TRBV7-3; 7 bases are shared with TRBD1. With 4 bases clipped from V and 4 bases from J, the junction kept 5 bases outside the gene matches. The CDR3 has 14 residues. Germline CDR1 SGHTA, CDR2 FQGTGA. CDR3: CASSYGTAADTQYF. DNA of the CDR3: TGTGCCAGCAGCTATGGGACAGCCGCAGATACGCAGTATTTT. The variable domain in full, with the rest retrieved from reference TRBV7-3 and TRBJ2-3, is GAGVSQTPSNKVTEKGKYVELRCDPISGHTALYWYRQSLGQGPEFLIYFQGTGAADDSGLPNDRFFAVRPEGSVSTLKIQRTERGDSAVYLCASSYGTAADTQYFGPGTRLTVL.

The chain has TRBV5-1 and TRBJ1-2; D might be TRBD1 (6 bases). CDR3 length: 14 residues. Germline CDR1 reads SGHRS; CDR2 reads YFSETQ. Trimming shortened V by 0 bases and J by 8 bases, and 14 bases separated the two germline ends. CDR3 nucleotide sequence: TGCGCCAGCAGCTTGGCCCCGACAGGTGTGGGCTACACCTTC. Translation gives CASSLAPTGVGYTF.

This chain joins TRBV5-1 and TRBJ2-1; a possible D gene is TRBD2 (5 bases). Germline CDR1 and CDR2: SGHRS and YFSETQ. The CDR3 consists of 16 residues. With 0 bases removed from V and 0 bases from J, the gap between germline ends came to 10 bases. CDR3 DNA sequence: TGCGCCAGCAGCTTGGGACCGGGGAGCTCCTACAATGAGCAGTTCTTC. It codes for CASSLGPGSSYNEQFF.

This clone was counted a single time. This rearrangement joins TRBV12-1 to TRBJ1-5. TRBV12-1 represents a pseudogene. The CDR3 runs to 14 residues. CDR3 nucleotide sequence: TGTGCCAGCAGCCCCCCGGAGGGGAGGAAGCCCCAGCATTTT. This gives the protein CASSPPEGRKPQHF.

V and J are TRBV5-1 and TRBJ1-2; 7 nucleotides align to TRBD1. Trimming removed 3 bases from V and 0 bases from J; junction bases left unmatched: 5. Germline CDR1 and CDR2: SGHRS and YFSETQ. This CDR3 comprises 15 residues. CDR3 coding DNA: TGCGCCAGCAGCTGGACCGGGACAGCTAACTATGGCTACACCTTC. The encoded protein is CASSWTGTANYGYTF.

This clone was recorded once. The V gene is TRBV5-6, the J gene TRBJ2-5, with 11 nucleotides matching TRBD2. The V gene end was trimmed by 4 bases and the J gene end by 4 bases; junction bases not matched to a gene: 9. The germline gives CDR1 SGHDT, CDR2 YYEEEE. CDR3 length: 16 residues. DNA for the CDR3: TGTGCCAGCAGCCCCCGGGTAGCGGGAGGGCTAGAGACCCAGTACTTC. Translation gives CASSPRVAGGLETQYF.

The V call is TRBV6-1, the J call TRBJ2-5; 12 bases fit TRBD2. J gave up 4 bases and V 2 bases, and 2 bases lay outside the gene matches. The CDR3 loop spans 15 amino acids. CDR1 and CDR2 from the germline V gene are MNHNS and SASEGT. The CDR3 region has the DNA TGTGCCAGCAGTGAACTAGCGGGAGGGCCAGAGACCCAGTACTTC. Amino acid sequence: CASSELAGGPETQYF.

This chain links TRBV27 with TRBJ2-6; no definite D call. The germline V gene has CDR1 MNHEY and CDR2 SMNVEV (reference sequence). The V and J ends lost 6 bases and 0 bases respectively, with 3 bases between them. This CDR3 has 13 residues. The CDR3 protein is CASSISGANVLTF. CDR3 bases: TGTGCCAGCAGCATCTCTGGGGCCAACGTCCTGACTTTC.

This chain links TRBV5-1 with TRBJ2-7; possibly TRBD1 for D (6 bases). V dropped 4 bases and J dropped 0 bases, with 14 bases sitting between them. The CDR3 contains 15 residues. CDR1 is SGHRS and CDR2 is YFSETQ in the germline V gene. The CDR3 loop reads CASSPAGTHSYEQYF. The CDR3, as DNA: TGCGCCAGCAGCCCGGCCGGGACACACTCCTACGAGCAGTACTTC.

This clone has a handful of counts. The gene calls are TRBV19 and TRBJ1-5, with D hard to call. The length of the CDR3 is 16 residues. V lost 3 bases, J lost 2 bases, and 14 bases lay in between. Looked up from germline, CDR1 is LNHDA and CDR2 is SQIVND (reference sequence). CDR3 in amino acids: CASSMKGWGGNQPQHF. Written as DNA, the CDR3 is TGTGCCAGTAGTATGAAGGGTTGGGGAGGCAATCAGCCCCAGCATTTT.